This T cell receptor (beta chain) stems from a study of Graves' ophthalmopathy and Graves' hyperthyroidism. Broader study findings: Blood repertoires reportedly contained most expanded thyroid clonotypes above 0.001 frequency.

Remarks on this clonotype: Its antigen remains unknown.

Looked up from germline, CDR1 is SSHAT and CDR2 is FNYEAQ (reference sequence). There are 14 residues in the CDR3. Using RNA transcripts, the TCR beta CDR3 regions were amplified. First-round RT-PCR employed HTBI primers, with a second-round multiplex PCR after it. One entry per CDR3 protein, called by TCRdb with MiXCR from the multiplex PCR reads. This sample yields 340,000 or so distinct CDR3 sequences, of which under 20% are seen a single time; about 12% belongs to the top ten. Among the exclusions were patients with other autoimmune diseases, uncontrolled infections, pregnancy or lactation. Reliance was placed on clinical symptoms, serum thyroxine, TRAb, thyroid ultrasound and orbital computed tomography for diagnosis.

What was sequenced was peripheral blood. V is TRBV7-7 and J is TRBJ1-1; D remains unclear. This sequence was found in an adult man with Graves' ophthalmopathy. In DNA form, the CDR3 reads TGTGCTAGTGACGTACCAACTATGAACACTGAAGCTTTCTTT. Its protein is CASDVPTMNTEAFF.